The T cell receptor beta chain described here comes from a study of T cells in Graves' hyperthyroidism and ophthalmopathy. From 8.5 to 10 ml of fresh peripheral blood, PBMCs were isolated. This clonotype was recorded at least ten times. The antigen remains undetermined. Findings of the study overall: Most thyroid clonotypes expanded above 0.001 were also detected in blood. The model foresaw ophthalmopathy a median around 6.8 months prior to onset. The authors' 13 V-J model separated ophthalmopathy from stable hyperthyroidism.

Amplified TCR beta CDR3 regions came from RNA transcripts. The TCR CDR3 was amplified in a first-round RT-PCR using the HTBI primer set. TCRdb independently ran MiXCR on the multiplex PCR reads; one entry per CDR3 protein. The table records about 500,000 distinct CDR3 sequences, about an eighth of them present only once. The TCR was taken from a woman in her late teens or twenties with Graves' hyperthyroidism. The sequenced sample was blood.

This CDR3 reads CASSQGQNLDYTF. CDR3 sequence (DNA): TGTGCCAGCAGCCAGGGACAAAACTTGGACTACACCTTC. The gene calls are TRBV28 and TRBJ1-2, with a possible D match to TRBD1 (6 bases). The V end was cut by 6 bases, the J end by 10 bases, with 18 bases between. There are 13 residues in the CDR3. CDR1 is MDHEN and CDR2 is SYDVKM in the germline V gene.